This T cell receptor (beta chain) was captured in a study of cytomegalovirus exposure and HLA in healthy donors. Study-level background: In a previous analysis, around 120 million unique TCR beta sequences were found from some 200 million T cells.

The germline gives CDR1 SGHKS, CDR2 YYEKEE (reference sequence). The CDR3 runs to 15 residues. Trimming left V 4 bases short and J 2 bases short, with 16 bases between. A multiplex PCR was run with 60 Vbeta primers and 13 Jbeta primers. Sequencing used immunoSEQ multiplex PCR; TCRdb keeps in-frame clones, though not all of them. The sample holds 89,000 or so clones, 65% to 75% seen once. The sample taken for sequencing was PBMCs. The clonotype comes from a man in his sixties in good health and CMV-seronegative. The V and J genes are TRBV5-5 and TRBJ2-7; TRBD2 might be the D (6 bases). DNA of the CDR3: TGTGCCAGCAGCGGGGCCGGGCGGGGTGCCTACGAGCAGTACTTC. Translated: CASSGAGRGAYEQYF.